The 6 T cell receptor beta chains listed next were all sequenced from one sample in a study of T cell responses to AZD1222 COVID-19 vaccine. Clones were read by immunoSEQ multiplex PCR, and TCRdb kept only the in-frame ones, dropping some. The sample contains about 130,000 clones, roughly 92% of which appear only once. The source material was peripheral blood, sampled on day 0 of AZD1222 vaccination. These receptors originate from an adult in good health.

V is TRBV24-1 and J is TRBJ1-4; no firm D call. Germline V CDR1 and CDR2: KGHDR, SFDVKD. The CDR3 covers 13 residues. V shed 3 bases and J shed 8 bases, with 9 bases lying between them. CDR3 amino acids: CATSDPGGEKLFF. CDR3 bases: TGTGCCACCAGTGATCCCGGCGGGGAAAAACTGTTTTTT.

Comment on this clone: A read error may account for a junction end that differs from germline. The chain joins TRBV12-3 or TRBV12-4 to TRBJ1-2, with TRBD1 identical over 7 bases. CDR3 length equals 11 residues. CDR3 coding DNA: TGTGCCAGCAGTTTGGACAGGTGGGCGAGCTTC. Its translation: CASSLDRWASF.

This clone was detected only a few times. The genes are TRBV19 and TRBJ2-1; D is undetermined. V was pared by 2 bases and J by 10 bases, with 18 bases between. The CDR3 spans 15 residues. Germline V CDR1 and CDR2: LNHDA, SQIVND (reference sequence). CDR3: CASSISGLLRYEQFF. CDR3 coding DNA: TGTGCCAGTAGTATATCCGGCCTACTCCGTTACGAGCAGTTCTTC.

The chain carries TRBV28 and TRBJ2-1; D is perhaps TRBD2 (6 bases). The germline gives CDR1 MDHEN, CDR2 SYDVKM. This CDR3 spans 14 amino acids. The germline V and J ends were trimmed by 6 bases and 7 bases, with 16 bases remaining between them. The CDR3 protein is CASRSPGLTNEQFF. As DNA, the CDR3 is TGTGCCAGCAGGAGCCCGGGACTGACGAATGAGCAGTTCTTC.

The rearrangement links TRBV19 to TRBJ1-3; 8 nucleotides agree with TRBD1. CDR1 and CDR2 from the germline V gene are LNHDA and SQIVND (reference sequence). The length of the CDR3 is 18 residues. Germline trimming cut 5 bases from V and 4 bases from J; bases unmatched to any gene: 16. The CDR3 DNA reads TGTGCCAGTAGTCTCCAAACCCCCCGGACAGGGCGAGGAAACACCATATATTTT. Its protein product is CASSLQTPRTGRGNTIYF.

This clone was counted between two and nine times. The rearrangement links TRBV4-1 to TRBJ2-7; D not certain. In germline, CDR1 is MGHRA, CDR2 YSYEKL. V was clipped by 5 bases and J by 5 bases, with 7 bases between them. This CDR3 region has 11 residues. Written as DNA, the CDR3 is TGCGCCAGCAGCTTTCGCCACGAGCAGTACTTC. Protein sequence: CASSFRHEQYF.